A single sample is the source of the 23 T cell receptor beta chains below, sequenced in a study of lymphopenia after photon versus proton radiotherapy. The table came from immunoSEQ multiplex PCR; TCRdb's copy has only in-frame clones and leaves some out. Here the sample spans around 20,000 clones, more than 85% being singletons. The source material was peripheral blood, sampled from a patient treated with proton-based radiotherapy. These receptors were taken from a man older than 75 with esophageal cancer.

This clone was counted only a few times. The J gene is TRBJ1-2, the V gene TRBV7-9; possibly TRBD1 for D (5 bases). The germline CDR1 and CDR2 sequences are SEHNR and FQNEAQ (reference sequence). Trimming took 0 bases from V and 4 from J, leaving 9 bases between them. This CDR3 region has 14 residues. The CDR3 nucleotides are TGTGCCAGCAGCTTAGCGCTGAGGGGCTATGGCTACACCTTC. It is translated as CASSLALRGYGYTF.

The genes are TRBV7-3 and TRBJ1-1; D may be TRBD1 (6 bases). The V and J ends lost 5 bases and 1 base respectively, with 17 bases between them. This CDR3 comprises 16 residues. CDR1 is SGHTA and CDR2 is FQGTGA in the germline V gene. The CDR3 sequence is CASSQGPMGANTEAFF. CDR3 in DNA: TGTGCCAGCAGCCAAGGCCCTATGGGGGCGAACACTGAAGCTTTCTTT.

The chain links TRBV2 to TRBJ1-1; D unresolved. Germline lookup yields CDR1 SNHLY and CDR2 FYNNEI. This CDR3 is built from 13 residues. V lost 2 bases, J lost 6 bases, and 10 bases lay in between. The CDR3 nucleotides read TGTGCCAGCAGTGAACCAGTTAGGCCTGAAGCTTTCTTT. It is translated as CASSEPVRPEAFF.

V is TRBV11-2 and J is TRBJ1-1; D is uncertain. The V gene lost 2 bases and the J gene lost 2 bases, with 18 bases spanning the gap. The germline gives CDR1 SGHAT, CDR2 FQNNGV. This CDR3 has 17 residues. The CDR3 DNA reads TGTGCCAGCAGCTTATCGGTTCGGGGATCGGGAAACACTGAAGCTTTCTTT. Protein product: CASSLSVRGSGNTEAFF.

V is TRBV6-1 and J is TRBJ1-2, with D tentatively TRBD1 (5 bases). This CDR3 has 13 amino acids. Germline V CDR1 and CDR2: MNHNS, SASEGT. V dropped 8 bases and J dropped 0 bases, with 10 bases sitting between them. CDR3 protein: CASGRAANYGYTF. CDR3 nucleotides: TGTGCCAGCGGCAGGGCTGCTAACTATGGCTACACCTTC.

The chain is built from TRBV27 and TRBJ2-5; perhaps TRBD1 as D (6 bases). The V end lost 3 bases, the J end lost 2 bases, and 10 bases lay between the germline ends. CDR1 is MNHEY and CDR2 is SMNVEV in the germline V gene (reference sequence). The CDR3 is made up of 14 amino acids. CDR3 in DNA: TGTGCCAGCAGTTTGGTTGGACAGCAAGAGACCCAGTACTTC. It codes for CASSLVGQQETQYF.

This chain connects TRBV5-4 to TRBJ2-7; 11 nucleotides match TRBD2. Germline CDR1 SGHNT, CDR2 YYREEE (reference sequence). The CDR3 runs 15 residues. The V and J ends lost 1 base and 1 base, in that order; junction bases with no gene match: 1. CDR3 DNA: TGTGCCAGCAGCTTGTCTAGCGGGAGGTCCTACGAGCAGTACTTC. Translation: CASSLSSGRSYEQYF.

This chain links TRBV29-1 with TRBJ2-7; 12 bases match TRBD1. V was pared by 6 bases and J by 6 bases, with 3 bases of the junction left unmatched. The germline CDR1 and CDR2 sequences are SQVTM and ANQGSEA. This CDR3 is 12 amino acids long. The CDR3 loop is CSVGTGGFEQYF. The DNA of the CDR3 is TGCAGCGTGGGGACAGGGGGCTTCGAGCAGTACTTC.

The chain links TRBV11-3 to TRBJ2-5; unclear D gene. This CDR3 spans 15 amino acids. Germline CDR1 and CDR2: SGHNT and YENEEA. V was clipped by 10 bases and J by 3 bases, with 21 bases between them. The CDR3, as DNA: TGTGCCATGCCGGCCGGGCATGACGAAAAAGAGACCCAGTACTTC. Its translation: CAMPAGHDEKETQYF.

The V call is TRBV7-9, the J call TRBJ1-4; no reliable D call. The germline V gene encodes CDR1 SEHNR and CDR2 FQNEAQ (reference sequence). The CDR3 sequence is 15 residues long. Trimming took 4 bases from V and 0 from J, leaving 9 bases between them. The CDR3 sequence: CASSSAVSTNEKLFF. The CDR3 nucleotides are TGTGCCAGCAGCTCGGCAGTTTCAACTAATGAAAAACTGTTTTTT.

The gene calls are TRBV30 and TRBJ1-1; possible D gene TRBD1, 5 bases. Germline CDR1 GTSNPN, CDR2 SVGIG (reference sequence). Deletions cut 0 bases from V and 0 bases from J, with 14 bases between. CDR3 length equals 16 residues. CDR3 coding DNA: TGTGCCTGGAGTGTAATCCTTCGGGGCCTGAACACTGAAGCTTTCTTT. Translating gives CAWSVILRGLNTEAFF.

The chain employs TRBV4-3 and TRBJ2-1; 7 nucleotides align to TRBD2. The V gene's germline CDR1 is LGHNA and CDR2 YSLEER. The junction had 9 bases not matched to a gene; V was cut back by 0 bases and J by 4 bases. This CDR3 spans 17 amino acids. The CDR3 region has the DNA TGCGCCAGCAGCCAAGATTCCTCGCTAGCGGAGTACAATGAGCAGTTCTTC. It translates to CASSQDSSLAEYNEQFF.

This clone was seen once. The chain has TRBV27 and TRBJ2-7; 9 nucleotides match TRBD1. Looked up from germline, CDR1 is MNHEY and CDR2 is SMNVEV (reference sequence). V lost 5 bases and J lost 6; bases outside the gene matches: 8. This CDR3 spans 14 amino acids. CDR3 residues: CASSPRDRVSEQYF. Written as DNA, the CDR3 is TGTGCCAGCAGTCCGCGGGACAGGGTGAGCGAGCAGTACTTC.

The CDR3 sequence: CASSSLDDWGRHGYTF. The DNA of the CDR3 is TGTGCCAGCAGCTCCCTGGATGATTGGGGACGTCATGGCTACACCTTC. This rearrangement joins TRBV7-9 to TRBJ1-2, with TRBD1 as a possible D gene (5 bases). Germline V CDR1 and CDR2: SEHNR, FQNEAQ (reference sequence). Trimming removed 4 bases from V and 6 bases from J, with 21 bases in between. This CDR3 has 16 amino acids.

V usage is TRBV5-1 and J usage is TRBJ1-1, with TRBD1 identical over 7 bases. Looked up from germline, CDR1 is SGHRS and CDR2 is YFSETQ. V lost 3 bases to trimming and J lost 3 bases; unmatched junction nucleotides: 5. This CDR3 is 14 amino acids long. DNA for the CDR3: TGCGCCAGCAGCTCGACAGGGATGGACACTGAAGCTTTCTTT. Its translation is CASSSTGMDTEAFF.

The J gene is TRBJ2-5, the V gene TRBV6-6; 7 nucleotides align to TRBD2. Trimming took 0 bases from V and 2 from J; bases not matched to a gene: 6. This CDR3 contains 16 residues. Germline values: CDR1 MNHNY, CDR2 SVGAGI (reference sequence). CDR3 residues: CASSYSWGLKQETQYF. The CDR3 DNA follows: TGTGCCAGCAGTTACTCTTGGGGACTAAAGCAAGAGACCCAGTACTTC.

This clone was seen only a few times. The V call is TRBV9, the J call TRBJ2-7; perhaps TRBD2 as D (6 bases). The CDR3 loop spans 15 amino acids. Trimming shortened V by 0 bases and J by 0 bases, and 10 bases separated the two germline ends. In germline, CDR1 is SGDLS, CDR2 YYNGEE. The CDR3, as DNA: TGTGCCAGCAGCGTAGGGGGGGATTACTCCTACGAGCAGTACTTC. This gives the protein CASSVGGDYSYEQYF.

In its sample, this clone was seen a few times. V and J are TRBV4-1 and TRBJ1-4; 8 positions agree with TRBD1. The CDR3 runs 15 residues. The J segment lost 7 bases and the V segment lost 1 base, leaving 5 bases of the junction unmatched. Germline V gene sequence: CDR1 MGHRA, CDR2 YSYEKL. This chain's CDR3 is CASSQAPGGFEKLFF. In DNA, the CDR3 is TGCGCCAGCAGCCAAGCCCCAGGGGGCTTTGAAAAACTGTTTTTT.

The rearrangement links TRBV18 to TRBJ1-2, with 8 bases lining up with TRBD1. J gave up 1 base and V 3 bases, and 4 bases lay outside the gene matches. In germline, CDR1 is KGHSH, CDR2 LQKENI. The CDR3 loop spans 15 amino acids. The CDR3 spells CASSPGQGGNYGYTF. The CDR3 DNA sequence: TGTGCCAGCTCACCCGGACAGGGCGGTAACTATGGCTACACCTTC.

This sequence joins TRBV4-1 and TRBJ1-1; no clear D gene. Germline V gene sequence: CDR1 MGHRA, CDR2 YSYEKL. Trimming left V 0 bases short and J 7 bases short, with 9 bases between. CDR3 size: 13 residues. In nucleotides, the CDR3 is TGCGCCAGCAGCCAAGATCGTGGAGGTGAAGCTTTCTTT. Protein: CASSQDRGGEAFF.

The V gene is TRBV11-2, the J gene TRBJ1-2; no reliable D call. Deletions cut 7 bases from V and 3 bases from J, with 24 bases between. The CDR3 runs 17 residues. Germline V CDR1 and CDR2: SGHAT, FQNNGV. This CDR3 reads CASTVDGIQALYYGYTF. DNA of the CDR3: TGTGCCAGCACCGTCGACGGCATTCAGGCACTCTACTATGGCTACACCTTC. Supplemented by reference TRBV11-2 and TRBJ1-2, the full variable domain reads EAGVAQSPRYKIIEKRQSVAFWCNPISGHATLYWYQQILGQGPKLLIQFQNNGVVDDSQLPKDRFSAERLKGVDSTLKIQPAKLEDSAVYLCASTVDGIQALYYGYTFGSGTRLTVV.

The chain combines TRBV7-2 with TRBJ2-4; no clear D. The germline V and J ends were trimmed by 5 bases and 1 base, with 6 bases remaining between them. The CDR3 is made up of 13 amino acids. Germline loops: CDR1 SGHTA, CDR2 FQGNSA. DNA for the CDR3: TGTGCCAGCAGCCAGGCTGCCAAAAACATTCAGTACTTC. This encodes CASSQAAKNIQYF.

The chain employs TRBV5-1 and TRBJ2-5; 7 nucleotides align to TRBD1. After removal of 2 bases from V and 6 bases from J, the junction contained 19 bases not matched to a gene. This CDR3 has 18 residues. Looked up from germline, CDR1 is SGHRS and CDR2 is YFSETQ. CDR3 sequence reads: CASSFGSLTTGREKTQYF. CDR3 coding DNA: TGCGCCAGCAGCTTCGGCTCCCTTACGACAGGGAGAGAAAAGACCCAGTACTTC.